This TCR beta chain was observed in a study of blood T cells in healthy people across ages (dated by TCRdb to the mid-2010s). Describing the broader study: In model experiments, template switching captured roughly one uniquely barcoded TCR beta cDNA molecule for every two T cells. Using deep sequencing normalized with unique cDNA molecular identifiers, the study measured how TCR beta repertoire diversity changes with age. The donors were divided into four age groups: young (average roughly 15 years), middle-aged (about 39), aged (roughly 66) and long-lived (82). Donors of different ages were randomly distributed across sequencing lanes to avoid experimental bias. Two additional independent replicas of 1 million unique cDNA reads from the same blood draw were analyzed for two donors (one aged 18 to 29 and one aged 80 or older). Study-level results and caveats: The CMV infection status of donors was not known, potentially confounding age-related changes in expanded clonotypes. As age increased, observed TCR beta diversity per million T cells dropped in a roughly linear way, and a significant reduction was already evident by age about 40. The percentage of naive T cells measured by flow cytometry correlated strongly with observed TCR beta diversity. The long-lived group showed more naive CD4+ T cells, fewer expanded clones and increased TCR diversity than the aged group, suggesting age selection. Conclusive comparison of naive and antigen-experienced compartments was prevented by the profiling of bulk unsorted PBMCs. Estimates of total diversity based on one million sequenced T cells were regarded as lower bounds and as underestimates.

Donors were 40 or so systemically healthy Caucasian individuals from Russia aged roughly 6 to 90 years. Each donor gave about 9.7 milliliters of peripheral blood, drawn into EDTA-treated Vacutainer tubes. Ficoll-Paque density-gradient centrifugation was used to isolate PBMCs, with at least 6.5 million per sample. Total RNA, at least 6 micrograms per sample, was extracted from PBMCs with Trizol reagent. Naive CD45RAhigh/CD27high T cell percentages were measured by flow cytometry on a PBMC aliquot from every donor. The library was made by 5' RACE. The sequencer was an Illumina HiSeq 2500. A second PCR of about 6 to 12 cycles was run with a J-beta primer mix and a sample-barcoded 5' primer. A template-switch 5' adaptor carrying 12 random nucleotides introduced a unique molecular identifier onto each TCR beta cDNA molecule. At least 3 million CDR3-containing paired-end reads were obtained from each sample. All of the RNA was converted into first-strand cDNA using the Mint cDNA synthesis kit, with a TRBC-specific oligonucleotide serving as the primer. Following uracil-DNA glycosylase treatment, a first 18-cycle PCR with universal primers M1SS and BC2_uni_R was performed on all cDNA. The authors' pipeline ran thus. For normalization, 1 million high-quality reads were randomly selected from each sample, with every read carrying a distinct molecular identifier. Reads with shared molecular identifiers were discarded instead of being binned into consensus sequences. MiTCR, set to a Q25 quality threshold and the strictest error-elimination algorithm, was used for CDR3 identification, clonotype clustering and error correction. A nonparametric unseen species model with Euler transformation was used to estimate a lower bound on total TCR beta diversity. TCRdb itself trimmed the public reads at Q25 with fastp, ran MiXCR and retained productive beta chains. Records with the same CDR3 protein are collapsed into one entry carrying the most frequent genes and DNA. TCRdb's processing, not the study's, gives the V and J calls here. For this sample the table gives around 970,000 distinct CDR3 sequences, of which approximately 50% were detected only once. About 21% of the sample is taken by the ten largest.

This clonotype was recorded a few times. Its antigen has not been determined. No much larger clonotype is one base removed from it; base qualities were not supplied. The CDR3 contains 17 residues, cysteine and phenylalanine counted. Only the CDR3 DNA stays, 51 bases, in frame from base 1. The junction carries 15 bases between V and J, which are trimmed by 6 bases and 0 bases respectively. The germline V gene gives CDR1 as MGHRA and CDR2 as YSYEKL. The rearrangement joined TRBV4-1 to TRBJ2-6; the D gene is tentatively TRBD1 or TRBD2, each matching 5 bases. The sample was blood. The sequence was collected from an older woman in good health. The CDR3 corresponds to CASSAGGTLSGANVLTF. DNA sequence: TGCGCCAGCAGTGCTGGGGGAACTCTCTCTGGGGCCAACGTCCTGACTTTC.